This TCR beta chain was profiled in a study of T-cell reconstitution after alpha-beta-depleted transplantation in children. Findings and caveats of the study: TCRbeta diversity was high at day 60 in some patients (a result of surviving recipient T cells and thymic progenitors).

Concerning this clonotype itself: Its target is unknown.

Molecular barcoding with unique molecular identifiers was used for the TCRbeta library. TCRdb reprocessed the PCR reads with MiXCR, giving one entry per CDR3 protein. The repertoire consists of about 900,000 distinct CDR3 sequences, with under 30% occurring once and the leading ten covering about 28%. The CDR3 totals 16 residues. The junction had 8 bases not matched to a gene; V was cut back by 5 bases and J by 2 bases. Looked up from germline, CDR1 is MNHNS and CDR2 is SASEGT. The material sequenced was PBMCs, mostly from graft donor cells, taken 360 days after TCRalphabeta/CD19-depleted stem cell transplant. The chain is built from TRBV6-1 and TRBJ2-2, with 7 bases identical to TRBD2. The receptor was derived from a boy less than two years old who had a stem cell transplant for SCID, so the T cells may come from the graft donor. The CDR3 region has the DNA TGTGCCAGCAGTACGGATTGGGAGGGCAACACCGGGGAGCTGTTTTTT. Amino acids: CASSTDWEGNTGELFF.